The 10 T cell receptor beta chains below come from one sample, sequenced in a study of control samples from healthy donors and cancer patients. TCRdb's table, derived via immunoSEQ multiplex PCR, lists solely in-frame clones and lacks some. The sample contains more than 140,000 clones, roughly 94% of which appear only once. What was sequenced was blood. These receptors were obtained from a man aged 35-49 years in good health.

This rearrangement joins TRBV7-9 to TRBJ1-4; D ambiguous. The CDR3 spans 16 residues. The V end lost 1 base, the J end lost 0 bases, and 9 bases lay between the germline ends. Germline V gene lookup returns CDR1 SEHNR and CDR2 FQNEAQ (reference sequence). The CDR3 nucleotides are TGTGCCAGCAGCTTAGTAGCGGGCACAACTAATGAAAAACTGTTTTTT. Protein: CASSLVAGTTNEKLFF.

This clone was observed a single time. V usage is TRBV9 and J usage is TRBJ2-1; 8 bases are shared with TRBD1. CDR3 length: 16 residues. The J segment lost 5 bases and the V segment lost 4 bases, leaving 11 bases of the junction unmatched. Germline CDR1 is SGDLS and CDR2 is YYNGEE. In DNA form, the CDR3 reads TGTGCCAGCAGCCCCCGGACAGGGAAGGAAGACAATGAGCAGTTCTTC. It is translated as CASSPRTGKEDNEQFF. Using reference TRBV9 and TRBJ2-1 for the parts outside the CDR3, the full variable domain is DSGVTQTPKHLITATGQRVTLRCSPRSGDLSVYWYQQSLDQGLQFLIQYYNGEERAKGNILERFSAQQFPDLHSELNLSSLELGDSALYFCASSPRTGKEDNEQFFGPGTRLTVL.

This clone is a singleton in its sample. Other DNA sequences in this sample translate to the same CDR3. Here the CDR3 reads CASSERSGPNTGELFF. CDR3 nucleotide sequence: TGCGCCAGCAGTGAGAGGAGCGGCCCGAACACCGGGGAGCTGTTTTTT. This chain connects TRBV10-2 to TRBJ2-2; the D gene is possibly TRBD2 (5 bases). The CDR3 contains 16 residues. Trimming cost V 2 bases and J 0 bases, with 10 bases left between them. Germline CDR1 reads WSHSY; CDR2 reads SAAADI.

The chain uses TRBV4-3 and TRBJ1-3; 9 nucleotides agree with TRBD1. The J segment lost 4 bases and the V segment lost 5 bases, leaving 6 bases of the junction unmatched. Per germline, CDR1 LGHNA and CDR2 YSLEER. The CDR3 is 15 residues long. CDR3 DNA sequence: TGCGCCAGCAGCTCCCGGGACAGGGAAGGAAACACCATATATTTT. Amino acids: CASSSRDREGNTIYF.

V usage is TRBV10-3 and J usage is TRBJ2-7, with 7 bases aligning to TRBD1. From germline, CDR1 is ENHRY and CDR2 SYGVKD. This CDR3 contains 15 residues. V was clipped by 6 bases and J by 0 bases; unmatched bases: 8. The CDR3 loop reads CAISKGQINSYEQYF. The CDR3 DNA is TGTGCCATCAGCAAGGGACAGATTAACTCCTACGAGCAGTACTTC.

V and J are TRBV14 and TRBJ2-7, with 9 bases that match TRBD1. The CDR3 has 14 amino acids. V shed 3 bases, J shed 6 bases, and the junction held 6 bases outside the gene matches. Germline V gene data show CDR1 as SGHDN and CDR2 as FVKESK. CDR3 nucleotide sequence: TGTGCCAGCAGCCAGCAGACAGGGGGGAGCGAGCAGTACTTC. Protein product: CASSQQTGGSEQYF.

The V call is TRBV4-2, the J call TRBJ1-1; D gene unclear. V lost 0 bases to trimming and J lost 1 base, with 6 bases between them. Per the germline V gene, CDR1 is LGHNA and CDR2 is YNFKEQ. This CDR3 is 14 amino acids long. The CDR3 coding sequence is TGTGCCAGCAGCCAAGAAGACGCGAACACTGAAGCTTTCTTT. Translated, it gives CASSQEDANTEAFF.

The chain is built from TRBV4-1 and TRBJ1-3; 7 nucleotides agree with TRBD1. Germline CDR1 and CDR2: MGHRA and YSYEKL. J gave up 4 bases and V 4 bases, and 4 bases lay outside the gene matches. CDR3 length equals 14 residues. In DNA, the CDR3 is TGCGCCAGCAGCCCTACAGGGGCAGGAAACACCATATATTTT. This translates into CASSPTGAGNTIYF.

Concerning this clone: The same CDR3 can be traced to other DNA sequences in this sample. The chain links TRBV7-9 to TRBJ2-7; a possible D gene is TRBD2 (6 bases). From germline, CDR1 is SEHNR and CDR2 FQNEAQ (reference sequence). Trimming left V 0 bases short and J 3 bases short, with 9 bases between. CDR3 length: 14 residues. The CDR3 DNA follows: TGTGCCAGCAGCTTAGCGGGGGGAGACTACGAGCAGTACTTC. Translation: CASSLAGGDYEQYF. The full variable domain, its missing parts supplied by reference TRBV7-9 and TRBJ2-7, is DTGVSQNPRHKITKRGQNVTFRCDPISEHNRLYWYRQTLGQGPEFLTYFQNEAQLEKSRLLSDRFSAERPKGSFSTLEIQRTEQGDSAMYLCASSLAGGDYEQYFGPGTRLTVT.

The DNA of the CDR3 is TGTGCCAGCTCACCGAATGAAATGGGCTACACCTTC. Protein product: CASSPNEMGYTF. The chain is built from TRBV18 and TRBJ1-2; unclear D gene. Germline V gene sequence: CDR1 KGHSH, CDR2 LQKENI. Trimming left V 3 bases short and J 8 bases short, with 10 bases between. The CDR3 sequence is 12 residues long.